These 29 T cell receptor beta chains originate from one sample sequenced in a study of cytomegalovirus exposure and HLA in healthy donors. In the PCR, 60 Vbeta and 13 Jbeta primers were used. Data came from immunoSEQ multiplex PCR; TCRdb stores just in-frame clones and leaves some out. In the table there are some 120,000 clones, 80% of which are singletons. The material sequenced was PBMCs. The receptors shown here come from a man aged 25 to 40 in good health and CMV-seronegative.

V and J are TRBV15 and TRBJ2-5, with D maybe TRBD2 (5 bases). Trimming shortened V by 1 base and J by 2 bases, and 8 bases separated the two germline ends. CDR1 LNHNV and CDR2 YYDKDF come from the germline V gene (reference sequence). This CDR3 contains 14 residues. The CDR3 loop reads CATSRGGSQETQYF. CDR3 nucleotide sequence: TGTGCCACCAGCAGAGGCGGGTCACAAGAGACCCAGTACTTC.

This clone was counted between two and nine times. Here the CDR3 DNA reads TGTGCCAGCAGTGATAGGACAGCCCTTAATCAGCCCCAGCATTTT. It codes for CASSDRTALNQPQHF. The V and J genes are TRBV6-1 and TRBJ1-5; the D gene is possibly TRBD1 (6 bases). CDR3 size: 15 residues. Trimming removed 3 bases at V and 4 bases at J, with 13 bases between. Germline V CDR1 and CDR2: MNHNS, SASEGT.

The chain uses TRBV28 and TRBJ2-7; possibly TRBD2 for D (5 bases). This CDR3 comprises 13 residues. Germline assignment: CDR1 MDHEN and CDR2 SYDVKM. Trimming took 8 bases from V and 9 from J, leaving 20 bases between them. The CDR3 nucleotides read TGTGCCAGCCTGGATCGTAGGACTCGTGGGCAGTACTTC. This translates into CASLDRRTRGQYF.

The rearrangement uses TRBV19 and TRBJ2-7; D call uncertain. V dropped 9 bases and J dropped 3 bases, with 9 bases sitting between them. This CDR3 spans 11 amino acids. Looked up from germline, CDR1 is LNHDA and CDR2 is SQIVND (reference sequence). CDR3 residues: CASGERYEQYF. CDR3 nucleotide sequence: TGTGCCAGCGGAGAACGCTACGAGCAGTACTTC.

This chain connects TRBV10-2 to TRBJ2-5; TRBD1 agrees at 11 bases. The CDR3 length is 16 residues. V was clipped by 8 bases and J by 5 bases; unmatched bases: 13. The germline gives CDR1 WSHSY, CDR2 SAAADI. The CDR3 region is CASGREGQGAGETQYF. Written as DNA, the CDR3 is TGCGCCAGCGGACGGGAAGGACAGGGGGCGGGGGAGACCCAGTACTTC.

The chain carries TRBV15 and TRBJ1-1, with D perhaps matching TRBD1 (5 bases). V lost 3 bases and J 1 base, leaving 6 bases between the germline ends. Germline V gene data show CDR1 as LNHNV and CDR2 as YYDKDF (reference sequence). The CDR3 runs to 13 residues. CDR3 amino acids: CATSRGGNTEAFF. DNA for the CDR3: TGTGCCACCAGCAGGGGGGGGAACACTGAAGCTTTCTTT. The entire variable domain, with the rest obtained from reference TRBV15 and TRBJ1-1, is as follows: DAMVIQNPRYQVTQFGKPVTLSCSQTLNHNVMYWYQQKSSQAPKLLFHYYDKDFNNEADTPDNFQSRRPNTSFCFLDIRSPGLGDTAMYLCATSRGGNTEAFFGQGTRLTVV.

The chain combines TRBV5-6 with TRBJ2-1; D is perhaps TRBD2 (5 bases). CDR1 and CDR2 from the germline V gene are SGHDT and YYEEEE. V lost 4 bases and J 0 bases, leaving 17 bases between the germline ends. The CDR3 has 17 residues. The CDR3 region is CASSTIPLVYSYNEQFF. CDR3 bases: TGTGCCAGCAGCACGATACCACTAGTTTACTCCTACAATGAGCAGTTCTTC. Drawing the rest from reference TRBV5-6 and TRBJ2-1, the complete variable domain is DAGVTQSPTHLIKTRGQQVTLRCSPKSGHDTVSWYQQALGQGPQFIFQYYEEEERQRGNFPDRFSGHQFPNYSSELNVNALLLGDSALYLCASSTIPLVYSYNEQFFGPGTRLTVL.

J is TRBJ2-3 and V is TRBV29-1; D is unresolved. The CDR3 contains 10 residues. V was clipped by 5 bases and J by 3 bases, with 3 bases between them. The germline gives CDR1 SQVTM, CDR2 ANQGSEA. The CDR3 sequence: CSVRTDTQYF. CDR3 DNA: TGCAGCGTTCGGACAGATACGCAGTATTTT.

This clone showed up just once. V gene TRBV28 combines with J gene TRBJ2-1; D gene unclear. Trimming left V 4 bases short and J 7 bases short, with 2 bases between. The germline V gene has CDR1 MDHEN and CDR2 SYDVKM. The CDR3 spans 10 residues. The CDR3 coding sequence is TGTGCCAGCAGTTCGAATGAGCAGTTCTTC. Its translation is CASSSNEQFF.

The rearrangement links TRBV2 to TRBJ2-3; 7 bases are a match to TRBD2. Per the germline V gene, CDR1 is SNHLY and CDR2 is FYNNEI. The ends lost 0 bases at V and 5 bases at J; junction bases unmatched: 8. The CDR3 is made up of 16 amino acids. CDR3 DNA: TGTGCCAGCAGTGAAGCGGCGGGAGAGTTTGGAGATACGCAGTATTTT. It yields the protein CASSEAAGEFGDTQYF.

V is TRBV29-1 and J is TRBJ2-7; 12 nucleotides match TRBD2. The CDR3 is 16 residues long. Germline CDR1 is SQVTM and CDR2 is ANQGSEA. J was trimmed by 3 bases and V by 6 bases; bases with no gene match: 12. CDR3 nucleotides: TGCAGCGTACCCCGACTAGCGGGAGAAACTGTCTACGAGCAGTACTTC. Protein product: CSVPRLAGETVYEQYF.

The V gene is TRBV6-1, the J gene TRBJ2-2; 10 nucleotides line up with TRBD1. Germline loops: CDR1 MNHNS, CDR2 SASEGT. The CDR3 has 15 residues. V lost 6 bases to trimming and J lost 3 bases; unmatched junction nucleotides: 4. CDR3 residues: CASSAGTGDTGELFF. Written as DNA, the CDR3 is TGTGCCAGCAGCGCCGGGACAGGGGACACCGGGGAGCTGTTTTTT.

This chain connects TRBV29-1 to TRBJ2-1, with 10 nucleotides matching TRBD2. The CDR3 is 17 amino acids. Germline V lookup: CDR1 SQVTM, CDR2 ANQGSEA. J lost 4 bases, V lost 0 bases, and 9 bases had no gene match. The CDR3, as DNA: TGCAGCGTTGAAGACCCTGGGACTAGCGAGAGATACAATGAGCAGTTCTTC. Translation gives CSVEDPGTSERYNEQFF.

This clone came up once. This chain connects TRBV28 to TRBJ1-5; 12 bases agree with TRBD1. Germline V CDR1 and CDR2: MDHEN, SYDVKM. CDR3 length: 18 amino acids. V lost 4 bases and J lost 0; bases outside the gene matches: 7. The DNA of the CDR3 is TGTGCCAGCAGTTCGGGACAGGGGGCCCCTTATAGCAATCAGCCCCAGCATTTT. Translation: CASSSGQGAPYSNQPQHF.

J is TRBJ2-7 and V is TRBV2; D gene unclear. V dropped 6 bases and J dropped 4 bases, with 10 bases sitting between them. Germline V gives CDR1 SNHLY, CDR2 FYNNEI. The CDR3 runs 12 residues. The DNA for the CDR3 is TGTGCCAGCAGCACGACGGGTTACGAGCAGTACTTC. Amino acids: CASSTTGYEQYF.

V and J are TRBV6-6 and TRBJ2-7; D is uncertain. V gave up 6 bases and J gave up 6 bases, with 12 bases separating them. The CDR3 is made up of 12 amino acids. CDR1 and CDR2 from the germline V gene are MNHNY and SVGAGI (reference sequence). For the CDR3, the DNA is TGTGCCAGCAGCCCGCCGGTCTCCGAGCAGTACTTC. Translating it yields CASSPPVSEQYF.

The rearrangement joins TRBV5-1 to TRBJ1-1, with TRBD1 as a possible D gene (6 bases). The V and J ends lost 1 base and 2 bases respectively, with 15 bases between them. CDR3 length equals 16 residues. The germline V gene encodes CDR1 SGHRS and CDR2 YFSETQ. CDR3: CASSLIAAGDNTEAFF. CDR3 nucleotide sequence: TGCGCCAGCAGCTTGATTGCGGCAGGGGACAACACTGAAGCTTTCTTT.

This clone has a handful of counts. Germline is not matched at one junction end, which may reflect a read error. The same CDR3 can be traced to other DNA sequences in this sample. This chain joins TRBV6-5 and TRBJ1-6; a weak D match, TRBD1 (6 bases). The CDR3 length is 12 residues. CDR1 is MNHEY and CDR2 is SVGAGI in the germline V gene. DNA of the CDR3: TGTGCCAGCGGGGGCAATAATTCCCCCCTCCACTTT. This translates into CASGGNNSPLHF.

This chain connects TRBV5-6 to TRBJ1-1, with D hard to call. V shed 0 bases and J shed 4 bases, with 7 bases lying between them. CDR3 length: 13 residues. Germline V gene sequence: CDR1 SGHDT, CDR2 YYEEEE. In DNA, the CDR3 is TGTGCCAGCAGCTTGGCATCGGGCACTGAAGCTTTCTTT. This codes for CASSLASGTEAFF.

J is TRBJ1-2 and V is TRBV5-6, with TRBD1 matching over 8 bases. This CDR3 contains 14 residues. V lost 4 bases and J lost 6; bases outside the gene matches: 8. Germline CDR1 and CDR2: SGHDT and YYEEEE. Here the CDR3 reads CASSGTSGGHGYTF. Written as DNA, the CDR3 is TGTGCCAGCAGCGGAACGTCAGGGGGCCATGGCTACACCTTC.

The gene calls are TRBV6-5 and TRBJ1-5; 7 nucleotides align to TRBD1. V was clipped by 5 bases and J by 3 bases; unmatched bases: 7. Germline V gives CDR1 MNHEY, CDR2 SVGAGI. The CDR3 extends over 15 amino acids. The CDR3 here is CASSTSGQYNQPQHF. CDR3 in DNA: TGTGCCAGCAGTACATCGGGACAGTACAATCAGCCCCAGCATTTT.

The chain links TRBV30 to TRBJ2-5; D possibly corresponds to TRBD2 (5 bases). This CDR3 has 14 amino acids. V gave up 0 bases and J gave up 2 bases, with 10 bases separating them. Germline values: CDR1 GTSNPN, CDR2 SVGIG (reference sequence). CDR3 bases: TGTGCCTGGAGTGTACGGGGTGGGCAAGAGACCCAGTACTTC. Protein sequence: CAWSVRGGQETQYF.

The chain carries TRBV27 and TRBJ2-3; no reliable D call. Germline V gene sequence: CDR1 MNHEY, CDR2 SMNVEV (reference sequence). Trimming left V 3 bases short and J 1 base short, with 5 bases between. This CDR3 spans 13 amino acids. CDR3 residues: CASSFRGTDTQYF. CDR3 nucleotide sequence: TGTGCCAGCAGTTTCCGGGGCACAGATACGCAGTATTTT.

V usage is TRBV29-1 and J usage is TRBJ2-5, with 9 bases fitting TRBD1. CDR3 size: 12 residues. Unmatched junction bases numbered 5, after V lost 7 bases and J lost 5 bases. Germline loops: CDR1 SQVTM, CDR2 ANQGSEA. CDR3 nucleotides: TGCAGCGCTGCGGGACAGGGTGAGACCCAGTACTTC. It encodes CSAAGQGETQYF.

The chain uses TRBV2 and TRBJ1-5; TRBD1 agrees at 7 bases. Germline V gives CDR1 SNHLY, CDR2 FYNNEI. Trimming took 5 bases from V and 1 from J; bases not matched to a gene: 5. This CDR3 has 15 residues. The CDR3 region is CASSRDSLSNQPQHF. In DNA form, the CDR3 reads TGTGCCAGCAGTAGGGACAGCCTAAGCAATCAGCCCCAGCATTTT. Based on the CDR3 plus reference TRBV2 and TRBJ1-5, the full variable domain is EPEVTQTPSHQVTQMGQEVILRCVPISNHLYFYWYRQILGQKVEFLVSFYNNEISEKSEIFDDQFSVERPDGSNFTLKIRSTKLEDSAMYFCASSRDSLSNQPQHFGDGTRLSIL.

The CDR3 DNA reads as TGCAGCGTTGAAGCCCGGGGGGATATGGGAGAGCAGTACTTC. Protein sequence: CSVEARGDMGEQYF. J is TRBJ2-7 and V is TRBV29-1, with TRBD2 matching 7 bases. The CDR3 covers 14 residues. Germline V gene lookup returns CDR1 SQVTM and CDR2 ANQGSEA. Trimming cost V 1 base and J 7 bases; bases outside gene matches: 10.

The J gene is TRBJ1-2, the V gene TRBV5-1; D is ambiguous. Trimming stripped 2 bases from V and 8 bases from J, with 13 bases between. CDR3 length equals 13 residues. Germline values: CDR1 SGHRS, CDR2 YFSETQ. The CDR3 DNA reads TGCGCCAGCAGCTTAACGCGGACGGGAGGCTACACCTTC. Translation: CASSLTRTGGYTF.

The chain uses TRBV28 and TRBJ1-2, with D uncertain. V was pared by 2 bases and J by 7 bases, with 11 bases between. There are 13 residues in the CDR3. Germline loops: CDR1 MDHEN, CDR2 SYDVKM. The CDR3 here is CASSLAALVGYTF. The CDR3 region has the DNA TGTGCCAGCAGTTTAGCGGCACTGGTTGGCTACACCTTC.

This CDR3 reads CASSPRQGADTQYF. CDR3 nucleotides: TGTGCCAGCAGCCCACGACAGGGAGCAGATACGCAGTATTTT. The chain combines TRBV9 with TRBJ2-3, with 7 nucleotides matching TRBD1. J gave up 4 bases and V 4 bases, and 6 bases lay outside the gene matches. Germline CDR1 reads SGDLS; CDR2 reads YYNGEE. This CDR3 contains 14 residues.